This entry features one T cell receptor beta chain sequence. The data were taken from a study of blood T cell repertoires in COVID-19. Overall study context: Researchers got acute and convalescent COVID-19 samples from the United States, Italy and Spain. T cells, B-cell-depleted T cells, or PBMCs provided the cDNA or gDNA that served as material.

In the original workflow: Counts of nucleated cells, estimated from reference gene primer amplification, were obtained. This table comes from immunoSEQ multiplex PCR, and its TCRdb copy is limited to in-frame clones, with some not included. Clonal size and the V and J genes are those of that table, whereas D and trimming came from the DNA. The sample has about 89,000 clones, roughly 78% seen once; the top ten hold less than 20%. This CDR3 is 16 amino acids long. The V gene's germline CDR1 is SGHRS and CDR2 YFSETQ. V was pared by 4 bases and J by 1 base, with 8 bases of the junction left unmatched. The material sequenced was peripheral blood. The chain combines TRBV5-1 with TRBJ2-5, with TRBD2 matching over 9 bases. This clonotype was sampled from a woman of 80 years or more with acute or convalescent COVID-19. DNA of the CDR3: TGCGCCAGCAGCCCCCAACATAGCGGGGGCCAAGAGACCCAGTACTTC. Translated, it gives CASSPQHSGGQETQYF.